This passage covers 9 T cell receptor beta chains from one sample sequenced in a study of graft-versus-host responses after intestinal transplantation. No antigens are known for them. The method was immunoSEQ multiplex PCR; TCRdb's version includes in-frame clones alone and lacks a portion of them. Among tens of thousands of clones, less than 95% were seen once, and the ten largest hold around 0.2%. Sequenced here: unstimulated CD4+ T cells sorted from spleen or lymph node cells, sampled before transplant. These receptors were obtained from a human donor who was the organ donor for an intestinal transplant.

The gene calls are TRBV6-1 and TRBJ2-2; no clear D. Trimming cost V 7 bases and J 0 bases, with 6 bases left between them. The CDR3 spans 13 residues. Germline CDR1 is MNHNS and CDR2 is SASEGT. DNA for the CDR3: TGTGCCAGCAAAACAGCGAACACCGGGGAGCTGTTTTTT. This sequence encodes CASKTANTGELFF.

This chain joins TRBV7-8 and TRBJ1-2; the match to TRBD1 covers 7 bases. Germline V gene sequence: CDR1 SGHVS, CDR2 FQNEAQ. The V segment lost 5 bases and the J segment 0 bases; nucleotides outside the gene matches: 9. There are 16 residues in the CDR3. CDR3 DNA sequence: TGTGCCAGCAGCATCCGAACAGGGGTAGCTAACTATGGCTACACCTTC. Its protein is CASSIRTGVANYGYTF.

The chain is built from TRBV5-8 and TRBJ2-5; 9 bases are shared with TRBD1. Germline V lookup: CDR1 SGHTS, CDR2 YDEGEE. The CDR3 sequence is 16 residues long. V was pared by 4 bases and J by 2 bases, with 9 bases of the junction left unmatched. The CDR3: CASSTWTGVTQETQYF. The CDR3 DNA is TGTGCCAGCAGCACGTGGACAGGGGTTACACAAGAGACCCAGTACTTC.

CDR3 in DNA: TGTGCCACCAGCAGAGTTAGCGGGGGTTACACAGATACGCAGTATTTT. It yields the protein CATSRVSGGYTDTQYF. The genes are TRBV15 and TRBJ2-3; 9 bases map to TRBD2. The CDR3 sequence is 16 residues long. J lost 2 bases, V lost 1 base, and 4 bases had no gene match. The germline CDR1 and CDR2 sequences are LNHNV and YYDKDF (reference sequence).

The chain recombines TRBV7-2 with TRBJ2-7; D may match TRBD1 or TRBD2 (6 bases each). The CDR3 is made up of 16 amino acids. Trimming pared 1 base from V and 4 bases from J, leaving 17 bases between. Germline CDR1 SGHTA, CDR2 FQGNSA. CDR3 in amino acids: CASSLVGGAVVYEQYF. The DNA of the CDR3 is TGTGCCAGCAGCTTAGTCGGGGGCGCGGTCGTTTACGAGCAGTACTTC.

The chain links TRBV30 to TRBJ2-4, with a tentative D call TRBD2 (6 bases). Between the trimmed V and J ends, which lost 0 bases and 8 bases, there was a span of 11 bases. CDR1 and CDR2 (germline): GTSNPN, SVGIG (reference sequence). This CDR3 has 13 amino acids. The CDR3 DNA reads TGTGCCTGGAGTGTCGGGGGTATGGACATTCAGTACTTC. Translation gives CAWSVGGMDIQYF.

J is TRBJ2-2 and V is TRBV5-1, with 8 positions matching TRBD1. V dropped 4 bases and J dropped 4; count of bases not matched to a gene: 9. The CDR3 totals 16 residues. Germline values: CDR1 SGHRS, CDR2 YFSETQ. The CDR3 spells CASSREPGQATGELFF. Written as DNA, the CDR3 is TGCGCCAGCAGCCGTGAACCGGGACAGGCCACCGGGGAGCTGTTTTTT.

This clone has only one observation. The chain links TRBV10-3 to TRBJ1-1; D is unresolved. The CDR3 totals 13 residues. The V and J ends lost 11 bases and 0 bases respectively, with 13 bases between them. Germline V gene lookup returns CDR1 ENHRY and CDR2 SYGVKD. CDR3 sequence reads: CAVSSKMNTEAFF. The CDR3, as DNA: TGTGCCGTCTCTAGTAAAATGAACACTGAAGCTTTCTTT.

The V and J genes are TRBV11-3 and TRBJ2-5; possible D gene TRBD2, 5 bases. The V gene's germline CDR1 is SGHNT and CDR2 YENEEA. Trimming removed 3 bases at V and 4 bases at J, with 9 bases between. The length of the CDR3 is 13 residues. CDR3 coding DNA: TGTGCCAGCAGCTTCGGGGTGGGAGAGACCCAGTACTTC. Translating it yields CASSFGVGETQYF.